The 28 T cell receptor beta chains below were found in one sample sequenced in a study of blood T cell repertoires in COVID-19. Clones were read by immunoSEQ multiplex PCR, and TCRdb kept only the in-frame ones, dropping some. The sample carries 250,000 or so clones, roughly 80% recorded once. The source material was peripheral blood. These receptors were collected from an elderly man with acute or convalescent COVID-19.

The chain combines TRBV20-1 with TRBJ2-4, with unresolved D. Trimming took 7 bases from V and 3 from J, leaving 7 bases between them. The CDR3 contains 11 residues. Germline V CDR1 and CDR2: DFQATT, SNEGSKA (reference sequence). CDR3 amino acids: CSGAGKNIQYF. The CDR3 DNA follows: TGCAGTGGGGCCGGCAAAAACATTCAGTACTTC.

The V gene is TRBV5-5, the J gene TRBJ1-2; 10 nucleotides match TRBD1. Germline-derived CDR1 and CDR2 are SGHKS and YYEKEE (reference sequence). The CDR3 is made up of 15 amino acids. Trimming cost V 4 bases and J 2 bases; bases outside gene matches: 5. The CDR3 DNA reads as TGTGCCAGCAGCACGGGACAGGGGATGAACTATGGCTACACCTTC. This codes for CASSTGQGMNYGYTF.

The chain carries TRBV6-6 and TRBJ1-4, with 10 positions matching TRBD1. Germline lookup yields CDR1 MNHNY and CDR2 SVGAGI (reference sequence). The CDR3 is 14 residues long. V was clipped by 2 bases and J by 10 bases; unmatched bases: 4. As DNA, the CDR3 is TGTGCCAGCAGTTACGACAGGGGGCGGGCAAAACTGTTTTTT. This encodes CASSYDRGRAKLFF.

The V call is TRBV6-6, the J call TRBJ1-5; no clear D. Germline assignment: CDR1 MNHNY and CDR2 SVGAGI (reference sequence). V was clipped by 8 bases and J by 6 bases, with 14 bases between them. This CDR3 has 13 residues. CDR3 in amino acids: CASVIGNFQPQHF. As DNA, the CDR3 is TGTGCCAGCGTGATCGGTAACTTTCAGCCCCAGCATTTT.

The chain joins TRBV19 to TRBJ2-2, with D perhaps matching TRBD1 or TRBD2 (5 bases each). The CDR3 length is 14 residues. Germline V CDR1 and CDR2: LNHDA, SQIVND (reference sequence). The V gene lost 8 bases and the J gene lost 6 bases, with 16 bases spanning the gap. The CDR3 DNA reads as TGTGCCAGTCGTAGGGGAGTAACGGCCGGGGAGCTGTTTTTT. This gives the protein CASRRGVTAGELFF.

The chain recombines TRBV27 with TRBJ1-1, with D uncertain. Trimming pared 0 bases from V and 1 base from J, leaving 24 bases between. Germline CDR1 MNHEY, CDR2 SMNVEV (reference sequence). This CDR3 has 20 residues. The CDR3 DNA is TGTGCCAGCAGTTTATCGGTGCCCCAAAGGATCAGGTGGGCGAACACTGAAGCTTTCTTT. Amino acid sequence: CASSLSVPQRIRWANTEAFF.

This rearrangement joins TRBV11-2 to TRBJ1-5; D is unresolved. Germline CDR1 and CDR2: SGHAT and FQNNGV. The CDR3 contains 14 residues. The V and J ends lost 1 base and 3 bases respectively, with 7 bases between them. CDR3 loop: CASSLGQANQPQHF. The CDR3 nucleotides read TGTGCCAGCAGCTTAGGGCAGGCCAATCAGCCCCAGCATTTT.

V usage is TRBV6-1 and J usage is TRBJ2-3; 10 bases agree with TRBD2. This CDR3 is 15 amino acids long. Unmatched junction bases numbered 5, after V lost 8 bases and J lost 0 bases. Germline lookup yields CDR1 MNHNS and CDR2 SASEGT. CDR3 bases: TGTGCCAGCCGAGAGACTAGCGGGAGCACAGATACGCAGTATTTT. Translation: CASRETSGSTDTQYF.

This clone was observed at least ten times. The chain combines TRBV27 with TRBJ2-5, with D hard to call. Germline-derived CDR1 and CDR2 are MNHEY and SMNVEV (reference sequence). The CDR3 runs to 14 residues. The V and J ends lost 4 bases and 5 bases respectively, with 14 bases between them. The CDR3 region is CASSSPVRKETQYF. CDR3 DNA: TGTGCCAGCAGTTCCCCGGTACGCAAGGAGACCCAGTACTTC.

This chain joins TRBV13 and TRBJ2-7, with D maybe TRBD2 (5 bases). CDR3 size: 16 residues. The V end was cut by 7 bases, the J end by 2 bases, with 21 bases between. Germline CDR1 and CDR2: PRHDT and FYEKMQ (reference sequence). CDR3 sequence reads: CASTWVYSSSPYEQYF. CDR3 DNA sequence: TGTGCCAGCACATGGGTTTATTCGTCTAGCCCCTACGAGCAGTACTTC.

The chain combines TRBV7-8 with TRBJ2-7, with TRBD1 matching 9 bases. This CDR3 is built from 16 residues. The V and J ends lost 2 bases and 4 bases, in that order; junction bases with no gene match: 9. CDR1 SGHVS and CDR2 FQNEAQ come from the germline V gene. The CDR3 is CASSLRGQGLTYEQYF. The CDR3 DNA sequence: TGTGCCAGCAGCTTACGGGGACAGGGACTAACTTACGAGCAGTACTTC.

This clone was recorded once. This sequence joins TRBV7-3 and TRBJ2-7; a weak D match, TRBD2 (6 bases). This CDR3 is built from 13 residues. V gave up 0 bases and J gave up 6 bases, with 9 bases separating them. Germline V gives CDR1 SGHTA, CDR2 FQGTGA. The DNA of the CDR3 is TGTGCCAGCAGCTTAACTCCCGGGGGCGAGCAGTACTTC. This translates into CASSLTPGGEQYF.

The chain combines TRBV6-5 with TRBJ2-1, with 8 positions matching TRBD1. Germline values: CDR1 MNHEY, CDR2 SVGAGI. With V trimmed by 6 bases and J by 4 bases, 8 bases remained unmatched. The CDR3 is 15 residues long. The CDR3: CASSGDRGRYNEQFF. The DNA of the CDR3 is TGTGCCAGCAGCGGCGACAGGGGCCGGTACAATGAGCAGTTCTTC.

The CDR3 coding sequence is TGTGCCATCAGTGCCTCCCGGGCGGGAGAGACCCAGTACTTC. Translation gives CAISASRAGETQYF. This chain connects TRBV10-3 to TRBJ2-5; D might be TRBD2 (5 bases). CDR3 length equals 14 residues. CDR1 and CDR2 from the germline V gene are ENHRY and SYGVKD. V shed 4 bases and J shed 4 bases, with 13 bases lying between them.

The rearrangement joins TRBV19 to TRBJ2-3, with 8 bases identical to TRBD2. Germline lookup yields CDR1 LNHDA and CDR2 SQIVND (reference sequence). J was trimmed by 1 base and V by 5 bases; bases with no gene match: 8. The CDR3 covers 16 residues. Here the CDR3 DNA reads TGTGCCAGTAGTCCCGAACCAGCGGGAGGCACAGATACGCAGTATTTT. Protein: CASSPEPAGGTDTQYF.

The chain joins TRBV6-5 to TRBJ2-1; D perhaps matches TRBD2 (6 bases). CDR1 and CDR2 from the germline V gene are MNHEY and SVGAGI. The ends were cut back, 6 bases at V and 7 bases at J, with 19 bases in the middle. This CDR3 spans 15 amino acids. The CDR3 here is CASSPTGTPKNEQFF. The CDR3 coding sequence is TGTGCCAGCAGCCCAACCGGGACTCCGAAAAATGAGCAGTTCTTC.

This chain links TRBV7-2 with TRBJ2-3; 7 bases are a match to TRBD2. The CDR3 runs to 16 residues. The germline CDR1 and CDR2 sequences are SGHTA and FQGNSA. J gave up 4 bases and V 2 bases, and 9 bases lay outside the gene matches. This chain's CDR3 is CASSLRRLADSDTQYF. CDR3 bases: TGTGCCAGCAGCTTAAGGCGTCTAGCGGACTCAGATACGCAGTATTTT.

This clone was detected once. The chain carries TRBV4-1 and TRBJ2-7; 8 bases line up with TRBD1. The CDR3 covers 15 residues. Germline CDR1 and CDR2: MGHRA and YSYEKL. V was clipped by 1 base and J by 3 bases; unmatched bases: 5. CDR3 nucleotides: TGCGCCAGCAGCCAAGGCCTGGGACAGGTCTACGAGCAGTACTTC. The encoded protein is CASSQGLGQVYEQYF.

This clone was seen a handful of times. V and J are TRBV10-1 and TRBJ1-1, with 9 positions matching TRBD1. This CDR3 spans 18 amino acids. After removal of 10 bases from V and 6 bases from J, the junction contained 24 bases not matched to a gene. The germline V gene encodes CDR1 WNHNN and CDR2 SYGVQD (reference sequence). The CDR3 reads CAILGREGTGSDGAEAFF. In DNA form, the CDR3 reads TGCGCCATCCTAGGCCGGGAGGGGACAGGGAGCGACGGGGCTGAAGCTTTCTTT.

The rearrangement joins TRBV2 to TRBJ2-7; possibly TRBD2 for D (5 bases). The CDR3 has 13 amino acids. V was pared by 4 bases and J by 12 bases, with 19 bases between. The germline V gene has CDR1 SNHLY and CDR2 FYNNEI. The CDR3 protein is CASSGESRNRRYF. The DNA of the CDR3 is TGTGCCAGCAGTGGGGAGTCCAGAAACCGGAGGTACTTC.

V is TRBV5-4 and J is TRBJ1-6, with 9 bases fitting TRBD1. V was pared by 4 bases and J by 7 bases, with 6 bases of the junction left unmatched. The germline CDR1 and CDR2 sequences are SGHNT and YYREEE (reference sequence). This CDR3 has 15 residues. The CDR3 nucleotides read TGTGCCAGCAGCCTCCCCGGGACAGGGAATTCACCCCTCCACTTT. This codes for CASSLPGTGNSPLHF.

The chain recombines TRBV2 with TRBJ1-5; D is ambiguous. Trimming stripped 4 bases from V and 1 base from J, with 11 bases between. Germline V gives CDR1 SNHLY, CDR2 FYNNEI. This CDR3 has 15 residues. CDR3 protein: CASSGVRVSNQPQHF. In nucleotides, the CDR3 is TGTGCCAGCAGTGGGGTGAGGGTAAGCAATCAGCCCCAGCATTTT.

This clone was seen just once. The rearrangement links TRBV28 to TRBJ1-2; 7 nucleotides align to TRBD1. This CDR3 has 14 amino acids. CDR1 is MDHEN and CDR2 is SYDVKM in the germline V gene. Trimming removed 5 bases from V and 7 bases from J; junction bases left unmatched: 10. The CDR3 sequence: CASSPPGQRIGYTF. The CDR3 DNA sequence: TGTGCCAGCAGTCCCCCGGGACAGCGAATTGGCTACACCTTC.

J is TRBJ1-2 and V is TRBV19, with 7 bases matching TRBD1. Trimming at V came to 2 bases and at J to 0 bases, leaving 12 bases not matched to a gene. Germline loops: CDR1 LNHDA, CDR2 SQIVND (reference sequence). There are 18 residues in the CDR3. CDR3 sequence: CASSITIPRTGANYGYTF. The DNA for the CDR3 is TGTGCCAGTAGTATAACGATCCCGAGGACAGGAGCTAACTATGGCTACACCTTC.

The J gene is TRBJ1-4, the V gene TRBV28; TRBD1 matches at 8 bases. CDR1 is MDHEN, CDR2 SYDVKM, per germline. The trim removed 7 bases at V and 3 bases at J, leaving 7 bases unmatched. CDR3 length: 15 residues. CDR3 loop: CASTPGGASNEKLFF. The CDR3 bases are TGTGCCAGCACCCCAGGGGGCGCGTCTAATGAAAAACTGTTTTTT.

The chain recombines TRBV6-6 with TRBJ2-1; 9 nucleotides agree with TRBD2. The CDR3 has 14 amino acids. V lost 5 bases, J lost 5 bases, and 4 bases stayed unmatched. CDR1 and CDR2 (germline): MNHNY, SVGAGI (reference sequence). CDR3: CASSQAGGHNEQFF. The CDR3 DNA is TGTGCCAGCAGTCAAGCGGGGGGTCACAATGAGCAGTTCTTC.

This chain links TRBV5-4 with TRBJ1-1; D unclear. CDR3 length: 16 amino acids. Germline assignment: CDR1 SGHNT and CDR2 YYREEE (reference sequence). V lost 4 bases, J lost 0 bases, and 16 bases lay in between. The CDR3 nucleotides are TGTGCCAGCAGCCGCGGCGGTAAGACCGTGAACACTGAAGCTTTCTTT. Translating it yields CASSRGGKTVNTEAFF.

The chain uses TRBV19 and TRBJ1-5; 9 positions match TRBD1. This CDR3 spans 15 amino acids. Unmatched junction bases numbered 8, after V lost 4 bases and J lost 7 bases. Germline loops: CDR1 LNHDA, CDR2 SQIVND (reference sequence). As DNA, the CDR3 is TGTGCCAGTAGTACCGCACAGGGGGCGGAACAGCCCCAGCATTTT. As protein: CASSTAQGAEQPQHF.